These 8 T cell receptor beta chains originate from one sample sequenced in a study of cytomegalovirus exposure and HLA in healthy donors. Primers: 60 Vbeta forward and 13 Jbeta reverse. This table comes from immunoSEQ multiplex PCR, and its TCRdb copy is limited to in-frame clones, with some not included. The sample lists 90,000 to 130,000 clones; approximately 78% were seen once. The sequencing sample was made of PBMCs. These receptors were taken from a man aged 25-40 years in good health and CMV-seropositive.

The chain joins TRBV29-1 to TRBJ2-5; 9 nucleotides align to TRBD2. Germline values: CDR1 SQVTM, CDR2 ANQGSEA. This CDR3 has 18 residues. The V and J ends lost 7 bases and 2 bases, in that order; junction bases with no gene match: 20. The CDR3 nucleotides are TGCAGCGCCCGTAAGCGAAACCGCGGACTAGCGCATCAAGAGACCCAGTACTTC. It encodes CSARKRNRGLAHQETQYF.

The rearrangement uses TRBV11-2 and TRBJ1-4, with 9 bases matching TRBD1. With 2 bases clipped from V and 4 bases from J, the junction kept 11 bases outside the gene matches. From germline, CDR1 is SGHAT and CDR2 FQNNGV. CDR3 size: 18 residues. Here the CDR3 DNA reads TGTGCCAGCAGCTTAACAACCCGGACAGGGGTCCGTAATGAAAAACTGTTTTTT. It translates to CASSLTTRTGVRNEKLFF.

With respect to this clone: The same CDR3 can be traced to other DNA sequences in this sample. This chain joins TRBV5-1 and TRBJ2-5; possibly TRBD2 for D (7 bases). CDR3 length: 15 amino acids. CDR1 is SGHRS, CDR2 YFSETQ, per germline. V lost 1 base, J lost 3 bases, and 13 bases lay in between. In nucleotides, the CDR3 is TGCGCCAGCAGCTTGCAGGGGACTACCGAAGAGACCCAGTACTTC. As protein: CASSLQGTTEETQYF.

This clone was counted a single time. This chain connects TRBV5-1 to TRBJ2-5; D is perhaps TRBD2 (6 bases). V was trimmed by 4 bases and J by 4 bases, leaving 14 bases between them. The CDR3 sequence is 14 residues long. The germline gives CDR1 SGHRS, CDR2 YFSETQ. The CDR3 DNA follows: TGCGCCAGCAGCCTCGGGACTCGTGGAGAGACCCAGTACTTC. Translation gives CASSLGTRGETQYF.

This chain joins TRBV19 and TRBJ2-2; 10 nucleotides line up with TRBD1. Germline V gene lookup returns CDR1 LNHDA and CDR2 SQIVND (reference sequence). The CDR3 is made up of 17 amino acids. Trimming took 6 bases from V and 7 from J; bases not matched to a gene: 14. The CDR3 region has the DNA TGTGCCAGTAGAGATATCCGGGACAGGGGATTTCACGGGGAGCTGTTTTTT. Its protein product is CASRDIRDRGFHGELFF.

The CDR3, as DNA: TGTGCCAGCAGTCTCCAGGGATCGAACACCGGGGAGCTGTTTTTT. This sequence encodes CASSLQGSNTGELFF. The gene calls are TRBV5-5 and TRBJ2-2; D perhaps matches TRBD1 (5 bases). With 5 bases removed from V and 0 bases from J, the gap between germline ends came to 11 bases. In germline, CDR1 is SGHKS, CDR2 YYEKEE (reference sequence). The CDR3 is made up of 15 amino acids.

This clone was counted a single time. The DNA for the CDR3 is TGTGCCAGCAGTGCTAGCGGGGGAACCCAAGAGACCCAGTACTTC. This encodes CASSASGGTQETQYF. The chain uses TRBV6-4 and TRBJ2-5; TRBD2 matches 10 bases. Per the germline V gene, CDR1 is MRHNA and CDR2 is SNTAGT. CDR3 length: 15 amino acids. Trimming took 4 bases from V and 1 from J; bases not matched to a gene: 3.

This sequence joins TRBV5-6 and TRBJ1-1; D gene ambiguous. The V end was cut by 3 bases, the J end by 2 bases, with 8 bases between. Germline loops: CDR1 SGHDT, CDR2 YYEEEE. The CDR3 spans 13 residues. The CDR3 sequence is CASSSTINTEAFF. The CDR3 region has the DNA TGTGCCAGCAGCTCAACAATAAACACTGAAGCTTTCTTT. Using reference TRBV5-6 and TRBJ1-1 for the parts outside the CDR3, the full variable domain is DAGVTQSPTHLIKTRGQQVTLRCSPKSGHDTVSWYQQALGQGPQFIFQYYEEEERQRGNFPDRFSGHQFPNYSSELNVNALLLGDSALYLCASSSTINTEAFFGQGTRLTVV.